The 17 T cell receptor beta chains in this list originate from one sample, sequenced in a study of T cell repertoires in ileal Crohn's disease. Method: immunoSEQ multiplex PCR; TCRdb's copy keeps in-frame clones and lacks some. The sample has about 16,000 clones; 92% are singletons. Time point: inflamed ileum from the surgical specimen. The sample taken for sequencing was ileal tissue. The origin of the receptors is an adult with Crohn's disease.

The V and J genes are TRBV25-1 and TRBJ2-1; 8 bases agree with TRBD1. The CDR3 covers 16 residues. V lost 4 bases, J lost 2 bases, and 7 bases stayed unmatched. Germline-derived CDR1 and CDR2 are MGHDK and SYGVNS. The CDR3 DNA reads TGTGCCAGCAGTGCCCCGGACAGGGAACCCTACAATGAGCAGTTCTTC. Its protein is CASSAPDREPYNEQFF.

This sequence joins TRBV6-1 and TRBJ1-1, with 9 bases that match TRBD1. The CDR3 loop spans 13 amino acids. With 4 bases clipped from V and 8 bases from J, the junction kept 5 bases outside the gene matches. The germline gives CDR1 MNHNS, CDR2 SASEGT. CDR3 bases: TGTGCCAGCAGTGTAACAGGGGGCAAGGAAGCTTTCTTT. Its translation: CASSVTGGKEAFF.

The rearrangement uses TRBV30 and TRBJ1-1; D uncertain. This CDR3 spans 11 amino acids. V lost 1 base, J lost 6 bases, and 6 bases lay in between. Germline V lookup: CDR1 GTSNPN, CDR2 SVGIG (reference sequence). CDR3 protein: CAWSGSAEAFF. The CDR3 DNA reads as TGTGCCTGGAGTGGGTCCGCTGAAGCTTTCTTT. Based on the CDR3 plus reference TRBV30 and TRBJ1-1, the full variable domain is SQTIHQWPATLVQPVGSPLSLECTVEGTSNPNLYWYRQAAGRGLQLLFYSVGIGQISSEVPQNLSASRPQDRQFILSSKKLLLSDSGFYLCAWSGSAEAFFGQGTRLTVV.

CDR3 protein: CASNLGVISYEQYF. DNA of the CDR3: TGTGCCAGCAACCTGGGGGTAATCTCCTACGAGCAGTACTTC. This sequence joins TRBV6-1 and TRBJ2-7; D is tentatively TRBD1 or TRBD2 (5 bases each). CDR3 length equals 14 residues. V was trimmed by 7 bases and J by 0 bases, leaving 13 bases between them. CDR1 MNHNS and CDR2 SASEGT come from the germline V gene.

V gene TRBV5-1 combines with J gene TRBJ2-1; 9 positions agree with TRBD2. The CDR3 spans 15 residues. Germline V lookup: CDR1 SGHRS, CDR2 YFSETQ. J lost 9 bases, V lost 4 bases, and 11 bases had no gene match. The CDR3 bases are TGCGCCAGCAGCCTCAGCGGGGGGTCTTCGTTTGAGCAGTTCTTC. Translated, it gives CASSLSGGSSFEQFF.

This chain links TRBV4-2 with TRBJ2-3, with 13 bases identical to TRBD2. V lost 2 bases and J lost 6; bases outside the gene matches: 8. Germline V gene sequence: CDR1 LGHNA, CDR2 YNFKEQ. The CDR3 runs to 17 residues. CDR3 protein: CASSQTSGGAVVDTQYF. CDR3 coding DNA: TGTGCCAGCAGCCAAACTAGCGGGGGGGCGGTGGTGGATACGCAGTATTTT.

V and J are TRBV5-5 and TRBJ2-1; D gene ambiguous. In germline, CDR1 is SGHKS, CDR2 YYEKEE (reference sequence). The CDR3 has 16 amino acids. V lost 2 bases to trimming and J lost 5 bases, with 17 bases between them. CDR3 in amino acids: CASSFGLRTENNEQFF. CDR3 in DNA: TGTGCCAGCAGCTTTGGTCTCCGGACGGAAAACAATGAGCAGTTCTTC.

This sequence joins TRBV5-1 and TRBJ2-3; no definite D call. The germline V gene has CDR1 SGHRS and CDR2 YFSETQ. V gave up 1 base and J gave up 2 bases, with 11 bases separating them. This CDR3 has 15 amino acids. CDR3 region: CASSLSNEITDTQYF. In DNA, the CDR3 is TGCGCCAGCAGCTTGTCCAACGAAATCACAGATACGCAGTATTTT.

The rearrangement links TRBV15 to TRBJ2-7, with 8 bases lining up with TRBD1. The CDR3 consists of 16 residues. Germline trimming cut 0 bases from V and 6 bases from J; bases unmatched to any gene: 10. Per the germline V gene, CDR1 is LNHNV and CDR2 is YYDKDF (reference sequence). CDR3 DNA: TGTGCCACCAGCAGAGATCCCGGGACAGGCCGCTCCGAGCAGTACTTC. It specifies CATSRDPGTGRSEQYF.

This clone was seen a single time. The chain links TRBV4-2 to TRBJ2-2; 9 nucleotides line up with TRBD1. Germline CDR1 is LGHNA and CDR2 is YNFKEQ. J gave up 4 bases and V 0 bases, and 3 bases lay outside the gene matches. The length of the CDR3 is 16 residues. CDR3 loop: CASSQEGQGTTGELFF. The CDR3 DNA reads as TGTGCCAGCAGCCAAGAGGGACAGGGCACCACCGGGGAGCTGTTTTTT.

About this clone: A junction boundary mismatches the germline segment, possibly from a read error. The V and J genes are TRBV5-1 and TRBJ1-1; 7 bases are a match to TRBD1. The length of the CDR3 is 15 residues. Germline values: CDR1 SGHRS, CDR2 YFSETQ. DNA of the CDR3: TGCGCCAGCAGATTGGAGGGGGCGATGAACACTGAAGCTTTCTTT. It specifies CASRLEGAMNTEAFF.

The V and J genes are TRBV20-1 and TRBJ2-5; no definite D call. The V end was cut by 5 bases, the J end by 7 bases, with 11 bases between. Germline values: CDR1 DFQATT, CDR2 SNEGSKA (reference sequence). The CDR3 length is 11 residues. The CDR3 sequence: CSAYTSVTQYF. CDR3 coding DNA: TGCAGTGCTTATACGAGCGTGACCCAGTACTTC.

V gene TRBV18 combines with J gene TRBJ1-4, with TRBD1 identical over 8 bases. The ends lost 3 bases at V and 7 bases at J; junction bases unmatched: 4. Germline-derived CDR1 and CDR2 are KGHSH and LQKENI. CDR3 length: 14 amino acids. CDR3 in amino acids: CASSPGQGIEKLFF. CDR3 DNA: TGTGCCAGCTCACCCGGACAGGGAATTGAAAAACTGTTTTTT.

The chain links TRBV6-5 to TRBJ2-2; D is undetermined. CDR1 is MNHEY and CDR2 is SVGAGI in the germline V gene. The V gene lost 0 bases and the J gene lost 5 bases, with 4 bases spanning the gap. The CDR3 extends over 13 amino acids. DNA for the CDR3: TGTGCCAGCAGTTACTCTCCGACCGGGGAGCTGTTTTTT. It yields the protein CASSYSPTGELFF.

The V gene is TRBV7-2, the J gene TRBJ1-4, with D perhaps TRBD1 (5 bases). CDR3 length: 15 residues. Germline V gives CDR1 SGHTA, CDR2 FQGNSA. V dropped 1 base and J dropped 6 bases, with 12 bases sitting between them. CDR3: CASSLDRGRHEKLFF. The CDR3 DNA follows: TGTGCCAGCAGCTTAGATCGGGGGAGGCATGAAAAACTGTTTTTT.

This chain links TRBV11-1 with TRBJ1-1; TRBD1 agrees at 11 bases. The CDR3 contains 14 residues. Germline V gene sequence: CDR1 SGHAT, CDR2 FQDESV (reference sequence). The trim removed 4 bases at V and 6 bases at J, leaving 4 bases unmatched. The CDR3: CASSWGQGDAEAFF. CDR3 sequence (DNA): TGTGCCAGCAGCTGGGGACAGGGGGACGCTGAAGCTTTCTTT.

The chain carries TRBV2 and TRBJ1-2; 8 bases match TRBD1. With V trimmed by 6 bases and J by 4 bases, 4 bases remained unmatched. Germline CDR1 SNHLY, CDR2 FYNNEI. This CDR3 has 13 residues. CDR3 in amino acids: CASSATGAYGYTF. CDR3 DNA: TGTGCCAGCAGCGCGACAGGGGCCTATGGCTACACCTTC. Using reference TRBV2 and TRBJ1-2 for the parts outside the CDR3, the full variable domain is EPEVTQTPSHQVTQMGQEVILRCVPISNHLYFYWYRQILGQKVEFLVSFYNNEISEKSEIFDDQFSVERPDGSNFTLKIRSTKLEDSAMYFCASSATGAYGYTFGSGTRLTVV.